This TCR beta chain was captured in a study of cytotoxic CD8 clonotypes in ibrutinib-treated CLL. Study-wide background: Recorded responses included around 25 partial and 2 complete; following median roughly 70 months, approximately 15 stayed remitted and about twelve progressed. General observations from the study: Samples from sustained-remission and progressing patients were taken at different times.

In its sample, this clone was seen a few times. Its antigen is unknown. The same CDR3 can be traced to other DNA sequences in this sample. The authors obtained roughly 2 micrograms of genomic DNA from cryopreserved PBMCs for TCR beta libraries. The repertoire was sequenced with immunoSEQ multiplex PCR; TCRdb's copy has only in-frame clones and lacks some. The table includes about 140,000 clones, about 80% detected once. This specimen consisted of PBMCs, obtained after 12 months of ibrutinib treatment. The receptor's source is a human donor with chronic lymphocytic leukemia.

As DNA, the CDR3 is TGTGCCAGTAGTATGGGACTTACAGATACGCAGTATTTT. Protein sequence: CASSMGLTDTQYF. The chain combines TRBV19 with TRBJ2-3, with D perhaps TRBD2 (6 bases). With 3 bases removed from V and 3 bases from J, the gap between germline ends came to 7 bases. The CDR3 length is 13 residues. The V gene's germline CDR1 is LNHDA and CDR2 SQIVND (reference sequence).